A selection of T cell receptor beta chains follows, all from one sample in a study of blood T cell repertoires in COVID-19. Libraries were prepared by immunoSEQ multiplex PCR; TCRdb keeps only in-frame clonotypes and omits some of them. The sample contains about 70,000 clones, more than 70% of which appear only once. Material: peripheral blood. These receptors originate from a man older than 75 with acute or convalescent COVID-19. Both conserved end residues are part of each CDR3. D genes are given only for firm matches. Size is stated for part of the rows, as once, few or many counts, or as a class when the clone is expanded.

clone size	V gene	J gene	D gene	CDR3 DNA	CDR3 protein
NA	TRBV11-1	TRBJ1-1	NA	TGTGCCAGCAGCTTAGCTCTGGTTAGGAGAGAGACTGAAGCTTTCTTT	CASSLALVRRETEAFF
NA	TRBV28	TRBJ2-1	NA	TGTGCCAGCAGTTTGTTAGGGGGGGGGCCGGTCCATAATGAGCAGTTCTTC	CASSLLGGGPVHNEQFF
NA	TRBV6-5	TRBJ2-7	TRBD1	TGTGCCAGCAGTTACTCGGCCAGGGGGCCCTACGAGCAGTACTTC	CASSYSARGPYEQYF
NA	TRBV19	TRBJ2-5	TRBD2	TGTGCCAGTAACCAGCCGGGACTAGCGGTCCAAGAGACCCAGTACTTC	CASNQPGLAVQETQYF
once	TRBV9	TRBJ2-2	TRBD2	TGTGCCAGCAGCGTACCGGCTAGCGGGGGGGCCCGGAACACCGGGGAGCTGTTTTTT	CASSVPASGGARNTGELFF
NA	TRBV6-2/TRBV6-3	TRBJ2-7	TRBD2	TGTGCCAGCAGGCCTAATAGCGGGAGGGGAATCTACGAGCAGTACTTC	CASRPNSGRGIYEQYF
few	TRBV5-1	TRBJ2-2	TRBD1	TGCGCCAGCAGCAGGACCGGGACAGGGACCGGGGAGCTGTTTTTT	CASSRTGTGTGELFF
NA	TRBV6-5	TRBJ2-7	TRBD1	TGTGCCGGCGCCGGGACAGGGAGCTCCTACGAGCAGTACTTC	CAGAGTGSSYEQYF
NA	TRBV29-1	TRBJ2-1	NA	TGCAGCGTTGGAGGGAGTGCCTACAATGAGCAGTTCTTC	CSVGGSAYNEQFF
once	TRBV6-4	TRBJ2-1	TRBD2	TGTGCCAGCAGTGAGGGACTAGCGGGAGGCTACAATGAGCAGTTCTTC	CASSEGLAGGYNEQFF
NA	TRBV18	TRBJ2-3	NA	TGTGCCAGCTCACCACCGGCAGGGGCTGAAGTAAAGCAGTATTTT	CASSPPAGAEVKQYF
NA	TRBV28	TRBJ2-7	TRBD2	TGTGCCAGCAGGGAAGCGGGGCAGGGCAACGAGCAGTACTTC	CASREAGQGNEQYF
NA	TRBV4-2	TRBJ2-1	NA	TGTGCCAGCAGCCAAGACCGGGGAGTGAATGAGCAGTTCTTC	CASSQDRGVNEQFF
NA	TRBV4-3	TRBJ2-1	TRBD1	TGCGCCAGCAGCTCTCAGGGGGTAGAGCCCTACAATGAGCAGTTCTTC	CASSSQGVEPYNEQFF
many	TRBV6-1	TRBJ1-5	TRBD1	TGTGCCAGCAGTGAAATGGGGCAGGGGGGTCAGCCCCAGCATTTT	CASSEMGQGGQPQHF
NA	TRBV19	TRBJ1-4	NA	TGTGCCAGTAAGAGCCAGGGGCGCGGGGAAAAACTGTTTTTT	CASKSQGRGEKLFF
NA	TRBV11-1	TRBJ2-1	NA	TGTGCCAGCAGCTTATTTTCTGGAGAGGCCTACAATGAGCAGTTCTTC	CASSLFSGEAYNEQFF
NA	TRBV4-1	TRBJ2-2	TRBD1	TGCGCCAGCAGCCCCGGACAGGGGCAGACCACCGGGGAGCTGTTTTTT	CASSPGQGQTTGELFF
once	TRBV5-4	TRBJ2-3	TRBD2	TGTGCCAGCAGCTTGGGAGGCGGGGGGAGCACAGATACGCAGTATTTT	CASSLGGGGSTDTQYF
NA	TRBV19	TRBJ1-4	NA	TGTGCCAGTAGTATACGGGAGACAACTAATGAAAAACTGTTTTTT	CASSIRETTNEKLFF
NA	TRBV11-2	TRBJ1-4	NA	TGTGCCAGCAACAGGCTTAATGAAAAACTGTTTTTT	CASNRLNEKLFF
NA	TRBV27	TRBJ1-5	TRBD1	TGTGCCAGCAGTTTCTTGACAGGGGGCAATCAGCCCCAGCATTTT	CASSFLTGGNQPQHF
NA	TRBV24-1	TRBJ2-1	TRBD1	TGTGCCACCAGTGATCCACAGGGGGGCGGCTACAATGAGCAGTTCTTC	CATSDPQGGGYNEQFF
NA	TRBV28	TRBJ1-2	TRBD1	TGTGCCAGCAGTTTAGCAGGGGGAATCTATGGCTACACCTTC	CASSLAGGIYGYTF
NA	TRBV19	TRBJ2-3	NA	TGTGCCAGTAGTATAGATAGAGGACAGAAGTATTTT	CASSIDRGQKYF
once	TRBV3-1/TRBV3-2	TRBJ2-1	TRBD2	TGTGCCAGCAGCCTTCCGGGGGGGGAGCAGTTCTTC	CASSLPGGEQFF
NA	TRBV28	TRBJ2-1	TRBD2	TGTGCCAGCAGTCCACGCGGGACTAGCATAAGGTACAATGAGCAGTTCTTC	CASSPRGTSIRYNEQFF
once	TRBV28	TRBJ2-5	NA	TGTGCCAGCACCTCCGAAGAGACCCAGTACTTC	CASTSEETQYF
NA	TRBV27	TRBJ1-1	NA	TGTGCCAGCAGTACGGGAGGCACTGAAGCTTTCTTT	CASSTGGTEAFF
NA	TRBV30	TRBJ1-4	NA	TGTGCCTGGAGTCCCGGGGGGGCCCAGGGGGAAAAACTGTTTTTT	CAWSPGGAQGEKLFF
once	TRBV28	TRBJ1-1	NA	TGTGCCAGCAGTTTATGGCAGGGGTACACTGAAGCTTTCTTT	CASSLWQGYTEAFF
NA	TRBV24-1	TRBJ2-5	NA	TGTGCCACCAGTGGGGGCGGGGAAGAGACCCAGTACTTC	CATSGGGEETQYF
NA	TRBV18	TRBJ2-3	NA	TGTGCCAGCTCACCATCTAGCGCCCCGACAGATACGCAGTATTTT	CASSPSSAPTDTQYF
NA	TRBV7-6	TRBJ1-6	NA	TGTGCCAGCAGCTTAGCCCAGGGGTATAATTCACCCCTCCACTTT	CASSLAQGYNSPLHF
NA	TRBV7-2	TRBJ2-3	NA	TGTGCCAGCAGCTCGTATACATCAGATACGCAGTATTTT	CASSSYTSDTQYF
NA	TRBV4-3	TRBJ2-2	TRBD2	TGCGCCAGCAGTCTTGGACTAGCGGCCACCGGGGAGCTGTTTTTT	CASSLGLAATGELFF
NA	TRBV7-3	TRBJ1-6	NA	TGTGCCAGCAGTTTTCAGACAGGCAATTCACCCCTCCACTTT	CASSFQTGNSPLHF
NA	TRBV19	TRBJ2-5	TRBD2	TGTGCCAGTAGTCCAGGACTAGAGTCGTCCCAGTACTTC	CASSPGLESSQYF
NA	TRBV9	TRBJ1-2	TRBD1	TGTGCCAGCAGCTTTGGACAGGCGAACTATGGCTACACCTTC	CASSFGQANYGYTF
few	TRBV2	TRBJ2-5	NA	TGTGCCAGCCGCGCCCAACTAGGAGGAGAGACCCAGTACTTC	CASRAQLGGETQYF
NA	TRBV29-1	TRBJ1-5	NA	TGCAGCGTTGTAGTTTCGGTTGGTCAGCCCCAGCATTTT	CSVVVSVGQPQHF
NA	TRBV9	TRBJ1-5	TRBD1	TGTGCCAGCAGCGTAGAGGGGGCAGGCAATCAGCCCCAGCATTTT	CASSVEGAGNQPQHF
NA	TRBV21-1	TRBJ2-7	NA	TGTGCCAGCAGCAAAGCACCGACTAGCGGGAGGATCTCCTACGAGCAGTACTTC	CASSKAPTSGRISYEQYF